This is a list of T cell receptor beta chains from one sample in a study of shared clonotypes between healthy human individuals. TCRdb keeps only in-frame clones here, not all; method: immunoSEQ multiplex PCR. This table holds approximately 2.3 million clones, 85% to 95% found once. The specimen was naive CD4+ T cells from PBMCs. The receptor set was obtained from a young man in good health. Some clones in this sample may be carry-over from other donors' samples. Both conserved end residues are part of each CDR3. D genes are given only for firm matches. Clone sizes are given selectively: once, few, many, or a class where the clone is expanded.

size,D,V,J,CDR3,DNA
NA,NA,TRBV30,TRBJ1-1,CAWRIRTDSTEAFF,TGTGCCTGGAGGATAAGGACAGACAGTACTGAAGCTTTCTTT
NA,NA,TRBV6-1,TRBJ1-4,CASREDGAEKLFF,TGTGCCAGCCGCGAAGACGGCGCCGAAAAACTGTTTTTT
NA,TRBD1,TRBV6-5,TRBJ2-2,CASSYFGQGDTGELFF,TGTGCCAGCAGTTACTTCGGACAGGGGGACACCGGGGAGCTGTTTTTT
once,NA,TRBV5-6,TRBJ2-7,CASSLATSTGIDEQYF,TGTGCCAGCAGCTTGGCGACTAGTACAGGGATCGACGAGCAGTACTTC
NA,NA,TRBV7-2,TRBJ2-3,CASSFSTSVDTQYF,TGTGCCAGCAGCTTTTCGACTAGTGTAGATACGCAGTATTTT
once,TRBD2,TRBV28,TRBJ2-1,CASSRRLAGGWEQFF,TGTGCCAGCAGCCGAAGACTAGCGGGAGGGTGGGAGCAGTTCTTC
once,TRBD2,TRBV7-2,TRBJ2-1,CASSLGTRTSGSYNEQFF,TGTGCCAGCAGCTTAGGTACCCGGACTAGCGGGTCCTACAATGAGCAGTTCTTC
once,NA,TRBV14,TRBJ1-1,CASSQDLGQKDTEAFF,TGTGCCAGCAGCCAAGATCTAGGGCAGAAGGACACTGAAGCTTTCTTT
NA,NA,TRBV5-6,TRBJ2-7,CASSGGRLYEQYF,TGTGCCAGCAGCGGGGGACGGTTATACGAGCAGTACTTC
NA,NA,TRBV10-3,TRBJ1-2,CAISETGFGYTF,TGTGCCATCAGTGAGACAGGGTTTGGCTACACCTTC
NA,NA,TRBV28,TRBJ1-3,CASSSDSGNTIYF,TGTGCCAGCAGTTCGGACTCTGGAAACACCATATATTTT
NA,TRBD1,TRBV4-1,TRBJ2-7,CASSQWPPGTGVYEQYF,TGCGCCAGCAGCCAATGGCCCCCCGGGACAGGGGTCTACGAGCAGTACTTC
NA,TRBD2,TRBV5-1,TRBJ2-7,CASSPSGSYEQYF,TGCGCCAGCAGTCCTAGCGGCTCCTACGAGCAGTACTTC
NA,TRBD2,TRBV19,TRBJ2-3,CASSMEGLGGDTQYF,TGTGCCAGTAGTATGGAGGGACTAGGAGGAGATACGCAGTATTTT
NA,NA,TRBV5-1,TRBJ1-1,CASSQGPENTEAFF,TGCGCCAGCAGCCAGGGACCGGAGAACACTGAAGCTTTCTTT
once,TRBD1,TRBV27,TRBJ1-5,CASGQDQPQHF,TGTGCCAGCGGACAGGATCAGCCCCAGCATTTT
NA,TRBD2,TRBV7-2,TRBJ2-3,CASSLVASGRDTQYF,TGTGCCAGCAGCTTAGTGGCTAGCGGGAGGGATACGCAGTATTTT
NA,TRBD1,TRBV28,TRBJ1-4,CASSPWGQFHEKLFF,TGTGCCAGCAGCCCCTGGGGACAGTTTCATGAAAAACTGTTTTTT
NA,NA,TRBV25-1,TRBJ1-2,CASSRGTLFIGGYTF,TGTGCCAGCTCCCGAGGGACTCTTTTTATAGGTGGCTACACCTTC
NA,NA,TRBV7-2,TRBJ1-4,CASSLGGRGSEKLFF,TGTGCCAGCAGCTTAGGTGGCAGGGGTAGTGAAAAACTGTTTTTT
NA,NA,TRBV5-4,TRBJ2-7,CASSLGGSGGQQYF,TGTGCCAGCAGCTTGGGAGGATCAGGAGGGCAGCAGTACTTC
NA,NA,TRBV28,TRBJ1-5,CASSLTGGAPAGQPQHF,TGTGCCAGCAGTTTAACGGGGGGGGCCCCGGCGGGGCAGCCCCAGCATTTT
NA,NA,TRBV5-1,TRBJ1-4,CASSLPTAATNEKLFF,TGCGCCAGCAGCTTGCCGACAGCTGCAACTAATGAAAAACTGTTTTTT
NA,NA,TRBV28,TRBJ2-5,CASLGAFRETQYF,TGTGCCAGCCTGGGAGCCTTTAGGGAGACCCAGTACTTC
NA,NA,TRBV7-2,TRBJ2-2,CASSWPKKTSSRAGELFF,TGTGCCAGCAGCTGGCCGAAGAAAACTAGTAGTAGGGCCGGGGAGCTGTTTTTT
NA,NA,TRBV19,TRBJ2-3,CASSNARNTDTQYF,TGTGCCAGTAGTAACGCCAGGAACACAGATACGCAGTATTTT
NA,NA,TRBV13,TRBJ2-5,CASSLGETRETQYF,TGTGCCAGCAGCTTAGGCGAAACACGCGAGACCCAGTACTTC
NA,NA,TRBV5-8,TRBJ2-3,CASSPGWQGTSDTQYF,TGTGCCAGCAGCCCGGGATGGCAGGGAACGTCTGATACGCAGTATTTT